A selection of T cell receptor beta chains follows, all from one sample in a study of blood T cells in healthy people across ages. Each CDR3 protein gets one entry after TCRdb re-called the 5' RACE reads with MiXCR. The repertoire consists of some 690,000 distinct CDR3 sequences, with about 20% occurring once and the leading ten covering around 22%. Sequencing was performed on blood. The source of these receptors is a man in his 70s in good health. The CDR3 runs from the conserved cysteine through the conserved F or W. Fields, in order: D gene, V gene, J gene, clone size, CDR3 protein, CDR3 DNA. The D gene is left open where the match is weak. The size of a clone is reported for some rows only, either as once, few or many, or as a class for expanded clones.

D: -
V: TRBV27
J: TRBJ2-7
size: -
CDR3: CASSLSASGTLAYEQYF
DNA: TGTGCCAGCAGTTTATCCGCCTCAGGTACTCTAGCCTACGAGCAGTACTTC

D: -
V: TRBV28
J: TRBJ1-4
size: few
CDR3: CASRFRLTGYEKLFF
DNA: TGTGCCAGCAGATTCCGACTTACAGGGTATGAAAAACTGTTTTTT

D: TRBD1
V: TRBV20-1
J: TRBJ1-2
size: few
CDR3: CSAKGTGLYGYTF
DNA: TGCAGTGCTAAGGGGACAGGGCTCTATGGCTACACCTTC

D: TRBD2
V: TRBV12-3/TRBV12-4
J: TRBJ2-7
size: -
CDR3: CASSILAGHKQYF
DNA: TGTGCCAGCAGTATCCTAGCGGGGCACAAGCAGTACTTC

D: TRBD2
V: TRBV6-1
J: TRBJ2-1
size: -
CDR3: CASSGVAGGYNEQFF
DNA: TGTGCCAGCAGTGGGGTTGCCGGGGGGTACAATGAGCAGTTCTTC

D: TRBD2
V: TRBV7-2
J: TRBJ2-2
size: -
CDR3: CASSALTSKNTGELFF
DNA: TGTGCCAGCAGCGCGCTGACTAGCAAGAACACCGGGGAGCTGTTTTTT

D: -
V: TRBV29-1
J: TRBJ2-1
size: -
CDR3: CSVGRGGAPNEQFF
DNA: TGCAGCGTTGGCAGAGGGGGAGCCCCCAATGAGCAGTTCTTC

D: -
V: TRBV3-1
J: TRBJ1-5
size: few
CDR3: CASSQERALPQHF
DNA: TGTGCCAGCAGCCAAGAACGGGCTTTGCCCCAGCATTTT

D: TRBD1
V: TRBV5-8
J: TRBJ1-4
size: few
CDR3: CASSLGWTGGNEKLFF
DNA: TGTGCCAGCAGCTTGGGATGGACAGGGGGAAATGAAAAACTGTTTTTT

D: -
V: TRBV4-2
J: TRBJ2-3
size: few
CDR3: CASSQVGHTQYF
DNA: TGTGCCAGCAGCCAAGTGGGACATACGCAGTATTTT

D: TRBD2
V: TRBV28
J: TRBJ2-7
size: few
CDR3: CASSSSGGDEQYF
DNA: TGTGCCAGCAGCTCTAGCGGGGGGGACGAGCAGTACTTC

D: -
V: TRBV12-3/TRBV12-4
J: TRBJ2-7
size: few
CDR3: CASTQTGPYEQYF
DNA: TGTGCCAGCACTCAAACGGGTCCCTACGAGCAGTACTTC

D: -
V: TRBV27
J: TRBJ2-3
size: many
CDR3: CASSFLGSSPTDTQYF
DNA: TGTGCCAGCAGTTTTTTGGGCAGTTCACCCACAGATACGCAGTATTTT